The 5 T cell receptor beta chains presented below share a single source sample, sequenced in a study of cytomegalovirus exposure and HLA in healthy donors. Sequencing was performed with immunoSEQ multiplex PCR; in TCRdb, only in-frame clones are kept and a portion is missing. The table shows 55,000 to 80,000 clones, with around 96% occurring only once. The specimen was PBMCs. These receptor sequences come from a man younger than 35 in good health and CMV-seronegative.

The CDR3 loop is CASSVAGGGETQYF. DNA of the CDR3: TGTGCCAGCAGCGTAGCGGGGGGCGGGGAGACCCAGTACTTC. This chain connects TRBV9 to TRBJ2-5, with a possible D match to TRBD2 (7 bases). Per germline, CDR1 SGDLS and CDR2 YYNGEE. The CDR3 totals 14 residues. V shed 0 bases and J shed 5 bases, with 11 bases lying between them.

This chain connects TRBV27 to TRBJ2-3; the D gene is possibly TRBD2 (6 bases). The CDR3 contains 16 residues. V lost 8 bases and J lost 2, with 20 bases in between. Per the germline V gene, CDR1 is MNHEY and CDR2 is SMNVEV (reference sequence). CDR3 in amino acids: CASSSKTGLYTDTQYF. CDR3 nucleotides: TGTGCCAGCTCCTCAAAAACGGGACTCTACACAGATACGCAGTATTTT.

This chain connects TRBV7-3 to TRBJ1-1, with a tentative D call TRBD1 (6 bases). Germline CDR1 SGHTA, CDR2 FQGTGA. There are 15 residues in the CDR3. V dropped 5 bases and J dropped 4 bases, with 17 bases sitting between them. The CDR3 bases are TGTGCCAGCAGCACCTCAGGGGTAGGTCTCACTGAAGCTTTCTTT. It yields the protein CASSTSGVGLTEAFF. The full variable domain, rest sourced from reference TRBV7-3 and TRBJ1-1, is GAGVSQTPSNKVTEKGKYVELRCDPISGHTALYWYRQSLGQGPEFLIYFQGTGAADDSGLPNDRFFAVRPEGSVSTLKIQRTERGDSAVYLCASSTSGVGLTEAFFGQGTRLTVV.

The chain joins TRBV30 to TRBJ1-1; possibly TRBD1 for D (5 bases). The V end lost 1 base, the J end lost 7 bases, and 10 bases lay between the germline ends. Germline V gene sequence: CDR1 GTSNPN, CDR2 SVGIG (reference sequence). There are 12 residues in the CDR3. The DNA of the CDR3 is TGTGCCTGGAGTGGACAGCAAATTGAAGCTTTCTTT. This sequence encodes CAWSGQQIEAFF.

The genes are TRBV19 and TRBJ2-7, with 7 nucleotides matching TRBD1. Looked up from germline, CDR1 is LNHDA and CDR2 is SQIVND (reference sequence). The trim removed 6 bases at V and 5 bases at J, leaving 7 bases unmatched. This CDR3 has 13 residues. This CDR3 is CASRDRQGNEQYF. DNA of the CDR3: TGTGCCAGTAGGGATAGACAGGGTAACGAGCAGTACTTC.